Presented here are 21 T cell receptor beta chains from one specimen sequenced in a study of blood T cell repertoires in COVID-19. Sequencing used immunoSEQ multiplex PCR; TCRdb keeps in-frame clones, though not all of them. The table shows fewer than 700,000 clones, with about 88% occurring only once. The specimen sequenced was peripheral blood. These receptor sequences come from a woman between 50 and 59 years old with COVID-19, enrolled during active disease.

This clone was seen more than once but under ten times. The V and J genes are TRBV2 and TRBJ2-7; D not certain. V was pared by 3 bases and J by 6 bases, with 6 bases between. Per the germline V gene, CDR1 is SNHLY and CDR2 is FYNNEI. The CDR3 covers 11 residues. The CDR3 bases are TGTGCCAGCAGTGACCTGGCCGAGCAGTACTTC. It yields the protein CASSDLAEQYF. Full variable domain (rest looked up from reference TRBV2 and TRBJ2-7): EPEVTQTPSHQVTQMGQEVILRCVPISNHLYFYWYRQILGQKVEFLVSFYNNEISEKSEIFDDQFSVERPDGSNFTLKIRSTKLEDSAMYFCASSDLAEQYFGPGTRLTVT.

CDR3 sequence: CASSSWGQMNTEAFF. Here the CDR3 DNA reads TGTGCCAGCAGCTCGTGGGGACAGATGAACACTGAAGCTTTCTTT. The gene calls are TRBV11-1 and TRBJ1-1; 7 positions match TRBD1. The germline gives CDR1 SGHAT, CDR2 FQDESV (reference sequence). With 4 bases clipped from V and 0 bases from J, the junction kept 5 bases outside the gene matches. The CDR3 runs to 15 residues.

This clone showed up just once. This chain connects TRBV9 to TRBJ2-3, with TRBD2 matching 7 bases. The CDR3 contains 18 residues. Trimming took 4 bases from V and 4 from J; bases not matched to a gene: 18. Germline V gene data show CDR1 as SGDLS and CDR2 as YYNGEE. CDR3 loop: CASSPLIWASGRSDTQYF. The CDR3 DNA is TGTGCCAGCAGCCCACTCATTTGGGCTAGCGGAAGATCAGATACGCAGTATTTT.

V is TRBV19 and J is TRBJ2-1, with 8 bases fitting TRBD2. This CDR3 comprises 15 residues. Germline CDR1 is LNHDA and CDR2 is SQIVND (reference sequence). With V trimmed by 6 bases and J by 7 bases, 11 bases remained unmatched. The CDR3 DNA sequence: TGTGCCAGTAGCCTCGGGGGGGCCAATGGTAATGAGCAGTTCTTC. It specifies CASSLGGANGNEQFF.

The rearrangement uses TRBV6-5 and TRBJ1-1; the D is unclear. V was cut by 2 bases and J by 1 base, with 8 bases left in between. CDR1 is MNHEY and CDR2 is SVGAGI in the germline V gene. The CDR3 has 14 amino acids. Here the CDR3 DNA reads TGTGCCAGCAGTTACGCCACTGAGAACACTGAAGCTTTCTTT. It translates to CASSYATENTEAFF.

This chain joins TRBV7-8 and TRBJ1-2, with D perhaps TRBD1 (6 bases). Germline CDR1 SGHVS, CDR2 FQNEAQ. V dropped 2 bases and J dropped 4 bases, with 14 bases sitting between them. This CDR3 contains 15 residues. CDR3 protein: CASSLLSLDSYGYTF. The CDR3 DNA reads as TGTGCCAGCAGCTTACTGAGTCTGGACAGCTATGGCTACACCTTC.

The CDR3 DNA reads TGCGCCAGCAGCCAGGAGGGGACAGGGGGGATCACCATATATTTT. It specifies CASSQEGTGGITIYF. The chain is built from TRBV4-1 and TRBJ1-3; TRBD1 agrees at 11 bases. The V gene's germline CDR1 is MGHRA and CDR2 YSYEKL. The CDR3 spans 15 residues. The V gene end was trimmed by 3 bases and the J gene end by 9 bases; junction bases not matched to a gene: 7.

The gene calls are TRBV6-5 and TRBJ1-6, with no clear D. V lost 6 bases and J lost 11, with 14 bases in between. The CDR3 has 13 amino acids. Germline lookup yields CDR1 MNHEY and CDR2 SVGAGI. The CDR3 DNA follows: TGTGCCAGCAGGGTTGGAGGGCTGGCACCCCTCCACTTT. Amino acids: CASRVGGLAPLHF.

The V gene is TRBV7-9, the J gene TRBJ1-1; a possible D gene is TRBD1 (5 bases). Germline V lookup: CDR1 SEHNR, CDR2 FQNEAQ (reference sequence). The CDR3 runs 13 residues. Trimming cost V 5 bases and J 7 bases, with 14 bases left between them. The CDR3 loop reads CASSPREWSEAFF. The CDR3 region has the DNA TGTGCCAGCAGCCCCAGGGAATGGAGTGAAGCTTTCTTT.

This chain links TRBV2 with TRBJ2-1, with a possible D match to TRBD1 (5 bases). This CDR3 spans 14 amino acids. The V gene's germline CDR1 is SNHLY and CDR2 FYNNEI. V was trimmed by 7 bases and J by 0 bases, leaving 10 bases between them. The CDR3 protein is CASNRQSSYNEQFF. As DNA, the CDR3 is TGTGCCAGCAACCGACAGAGCTCCTACAATGAGCAGTTCTTC.

The chain recombines TRBV5-1 with TRBJ1-1; D not certain. Germline V CDR1 and CDR2: SGHRS, YFSETQ. The CDR3 totals 14 residues. The V end was cut by 4 bases, the J end by 3 bases, with 13 bases between. The CDR3 reads CASSPSPRDTEAFF. CDR3 DNA: TGCGCCAGCAGCCCCTCTCCCCGGGACACTGAAGCTTTCTTT. The complete variable domain, with remaining parts taken from reference TRBV5-1 and TRBJ1-1, reads KAGVTQTPRYLIKTRGQQVTLSCSPISGHRSVSWYQQTPGQGLQFLFEYFSETQRNKGNFPGRFSGRQFSNSRSEMNVSTLELGDSALYLCASSPSPRDTEAFFGQGTRLTVV.

The chain combines TRBV19 with TRBJ2-7; 12 bases line up with TRBD1. CDR1 LNHDA and CDR2 SQIVND come from the germline V gene (reference sequence). The CDR3 extends over 14 amino acids. The V and J ends lost 7 bases and 4 bases, in that order; junction bases with no gene match: 5. The CDR3 sequence: CASTPGQGAYEQYF. The CDR3 DNA follows: TGTGCCAGTACCCCGGGACAGGGGGCTTACGAGCAGTACTTC.

The gene calls are TRBV6-5 and TRBJ1-1; D gene unclear. V was trimmed by 3 bases and J by 1 base, leaving 15 bases between them. In germline, CDR1 is MNHEY, CDR2 SVGAGI. The CDR3 has 16 amino acids. The CDR3 spells CASSYLITRANTEAFF. The CDR3 DNA sequence: TGTGCCAGCAGTTATCTAATAACGAGGGCGAACACTGAAGCTTTCTTT.

The chain links TRBV2 to TRBJ1-2; possible D gene TRBD1, 6 bases. Per germline, CDR1 SNHLY and CDR2 FYNNEI. The length of the CDR3 is 13 residues. The V end lost 7 bases, the J end lost 7 bases, and 16 bases lay between the germline ends. The CDR3 sequence: CASTGRGAAGYTF. In nucleotides, the CDR3 is TGTGCCAGCACCGGTCGGGGGGCGGCTGGCTACACCTTC.

This clone occurred a few times. The rearrangement uses TRBV10-3 and TRBJ2-2; TRBD1 matches at 11 bases. The CDR3 is 14 residues long. The V and J ends lost 6 bases and 7 bases, in that order; junction bases with no gene match: 4. Looked up from germline, CDR1 is ENHRY and CDR2 is SYGVKD. CDR3 DNA: TGTGCCATCAGGAGGGGACAGGGGGGCGGGGAGCTGTTTTTT. Translation gives CAIRRGQGGGELFF.

The rearrangement links TRBV28 to TRBJ1-4; TRBD1 matches at 8 bases. The germline V gene encodes CDR1 MDHEN and CDR2 SYDVKM. The CDR3 runs to 13 residues. V lost 6 bases and J lost 10; bases outside the gene matches: 7. The CDR3 region has the DNA TGTGCCAGCAGCCCAGGGGGCCAGGGAAAACTGTTTTTT. Amino acids: CASSPGGQGKLFF.

This chain connects TRBV18 to TRBJ1-5; D is ambiguous. The CDR3 has 13 residues. Germline CDR1 and CDR2: KGHSH and LQKENI. Trimming took 3 bases from V and 4 from J, leaving 7 bases between them. CDR3 sequence (DNA): TGTGCCAGCTCACCGGTGAGGAATCAGCCCCAGCATTTT. Amino acid sequence: CASSPVRNQPQHF.

The chain joins TRBV7-9 to TRBJ2-3, with a tentative D call TRBD1 (5 bases). Deletions cut 5 bases from V and 2 bases from J, with 14 bases between. The CDR3 totals 15 residues. CDR1 is SEHNR, CDR2 FQNEAQ, per germline (reference sequence). The CDR3 protein is CASSAPGATTDTQYF. The CDR3 nucleotides are TGTGCCAGCAGCGCCCCTGGGGCCACCACAGATACGCAGTATTTT. Combining the CDR3 with reference TRBV7-9 and TRBJ2-3 gives the whole variable domain DTGVSQNPRHKITKRGQNVTFRCDPISEHNRLYWYRQTLGQGPEFLTYFQNEAQLEKSRLLSDRFSAERPKGSFSTLEIQRTEQGDSAMYLCASSAPGATTDTQYFGPGTRLTVL.

The chain is built from TRBV6-6 and TRBJ1-4, with TRBD1 matching over 7 bases. This CDR3 spans 15 amino acids. V shed 6 bases, J shed 4 bases, and the junction held 8 bases outside the gene matches. Germline assignment: CDR1 MNHNY and CDR2 SVGAGI (reference sequence). The CDR3 here is CASSIGDSSNEKLFF. The CDR3 nucleotides are TGTGCCAGCAGCATAGGGGACAGCAGTAATGAAAAACTGTTTTTT.

The chain employs TRBV5-3 and TRBJ2-3, with D possibly TRBD2 on 6 matching bases. TRBV5-3 is filed as an ORF, its function uncertain. The CDR3 is 14 amino acids. Between the trimmed V and J ends, which lost 0 bases and 5 bases, there was a span of 10 bases. The CDR3 DNA is TGTGCCAGAAGCTTGGCGGGGGAGCAAGATACGCAGTATTTT. Translation gives CARSLAGEQDTQYF.

The rearrangement links TRBV7-8 to TRBJ2-6; 7 positions agree with TRBD1. Trimming took 0 bases from V and 2 from J; bases not matched to a gene: 7. The CDR3 loop spans 18 amino acids. The germline gives CDR1 SGHVS, CDR2 FQNEAQ. The CDR3 DNA reads TGTGCCAGCAGCTTAGCCGGGACAGCCCTCACTGGGGCCAACGTCCTGACTTTC. Its protein is CASSLAGTALTGANVLTF.